The 17 T cell receptor beta chains reported below all come from one sample, sequenced in a study of T cells in localized non-small cell lung cancer. Method: immunoSEQ multiplex PCR; TCRdb's copy keeps in-frame clones and lacks some. This table has tens of thousands of clones, about 83% appearing once. Sequences were derived from PBMCs, sampled before any cancer treatment. Receptor source: a man aged 40-75 years with stage II lung adenocarcinoma.

The chain employs TRBV11-2 and TRBJ2-3; TRBD2 matches at 9 bases. V dropped 6 bases and J dropped 2; count of bases not matched to a gene: 6. Per the germline V gene, CDR1 is SGHAT and CDR2 is FQNNGV. This CDR3 is built from 15 residues. CDR3 DNA: TGTGCCAGCAGACGCGGGAGGGCCGTCACAGATACGCAGTATTTT. Its translation: CASRRGRAVTDTQYF.

A single count supports this clone. This chain connects TRBV28 to TRBJ2-1; the D call may be TRBD1 or TRBD2 (5 bases each). Germline V CDR1 and CDR2: MDHEN, SYDVKM. V lost 5 bases to trimming and J lost 5 bases, with 13 bases between them. The CDR3 covers 14 residues. This chain's CDR3 is CASSPPGRNNEQFF. CDR3 in DNA: TGTGCCAGCAGTCCTCCGGGACGGAACAATGAGCAGTTCTTC.

V and J are TRBV7-8 and TRBJ2-5; D gene ambiguous. In germline, CDR1 is SGHVS, CDR2 FQNEAQ. The CDR3 sequence is 13 residues long. V gave up 5 bases and J gave up 5 bases, with 12 bases separating them. For the CDR3, the DNA is TGTGCCAGCAGCCGATCGGATTCGGAGACCCAGTACTTC. Its protein product is CASSRSDSETQYF.

The genes are TRBV6-4 and TRBJ2-3; 7 positions match TRBD1. V lost 6 bases and J lost 2; bases outside the gene matches: 11. Germline values: CDR1 MRHNA, CDR2 SNTAGT. CDR3 length equals 16 residues. The chain's CDR3 is CASSDRGGLSTDTQYF. In DNA form, the CDR3 reads TGTGCCAGCAGCGACAGAGGGGGCTTATCCACAGATACGCAGTATTTT.

The chain is built from TRBV18 and TRBJ2-2, with D possibly TRBD2 on 6 matching bases. The CDR3 covers 17 residues. Germline V gene data show CDR1 as KGHSH and CDR2 as LQKENI. The V end was cut by 0 bases, the J end by 5 bases, with 16 bases between. This chain's CDR3 is CASSPPQGEATTGELFF. The CDR3 nucleotides read TGTGCCAGCTCACCACCGCAAGGGGAGGCCACTACCGGGGAGCTGTTTTTT.

This clone was recorded only once. This chain joins TRBV6-5 and TRBJ2-3, with 9 bases lining up with TRBD1. V dropped 5 bases and J dropped 7; count of bases not matched to a gene: 7. The CDR3 totals 14 residues. CDR1 is MNHEY and CDR2 is SVGAGI in the germline V gene. CDR3 amino acids: CASSRDRAINTQYF. DNA for the CDR3: TGTGCCAGCAGTCGGGACAGGGCAATTAATACGCAGTATTTT.

The chain combines TRBV6-5 with TRBJ2-1; 11 bases line up with TRBD2. The CDR3 covers 14 residues. Trimming took 6 bases from V and 8 from J; bases not matched to a gene: 6. Germline assignment: CDR1 MNHEY and CDR2 SVGAGI. As DNA, the CDR3 is TGTGCCAGCAGACCCGGGACTAGCGGCGATGAGCAGTTCTTC. Translating gives CASRPGTSGDEQFF.

V gene TRBV19 combines with J gene TRBJ2-7, with 8 positions matching TRBD1. V trimming: 6 bases; J trimming: 0 bases; junction bases outside the gene matches: 4. This CDR3 is built from 14 residues. CDR1 is LNHDA, CDR2 SQIVND, per germline (reference sequence). CDR3 region: CASSRDRSSYEQYF. The CDR3 DNA sequence: TGTGCCAGTAGCCGGGACAGGAGCTCCTACGAGCAGTACTTC.

The chain joins TRBV28 to TRBJ1-2; no definite D call. Germline assignment: CDR1 MDHEN and CDR2 SYDVKM. This CDR3 is built from 13 residues. The ends were cut back, 7 bases at V and 3 bases at J, with 12 bases in the middle. The CDR3 loop is CASTYLTDYGYTF. The CDR3 region has the DNA TGTGCCAGCACCTACCTGACCGACTATGGCTACACCTTC.

This chain uses TRBV19 with TRBJ1-1; D gene ambiguous. CDR3 length: 13 residues. The V gene's germline CDR1 is LNHDA and CDR2 SQIVND (reference sequence). Trimming stripped 7 bases from V and 0 bases from J, with 9 bases between. The chain's CDR3 is CASMSRMNTEAFF. The CDR3 DNA is TGTGCCAGTATGTCGCGGATGAACACTGAAGCTTTCTTT.

The chain uses TRBV5-1 and TRBJ2-1; TRBD2 aligns across 11 bases. CDR3 length: 16 amino acids. V lost 4 bases to trimming and J lost 8 bases; unmatched junction nucleotides: 11. Germline values: CDR1 SGHRS, CDR2 YFSETQ. This CDR3 is CASSLGLAVSWDEQFF. As DNA, the CDR3 is TGCGCCAGCAGCCTGGGACTAGCGGTCTCCTGGGATGAGCAGTTCTTC.

This chain uses TRBV5-1 with TRBJ2-5, with 10 bases identical to TRBD1. V shed 4 bases and J 3 bases; nucleotides not matched to a gene: 3. Germline CDR1 reads SGHRS; CDR2 reads YFSETQ. This CDR3 is 14 amino acids long. The CDR3 DNA reads TGCGCCAGCAGCGGGGGGACAGGGGAAGAGACCCAGTACTTC. Protein: CASSGGTGEETQYF. Using reference TRBV5-1 and TRBJ2-5 for the parts outside the CDR3, the full variable domain is KAGVTQTPRYLIKTRGQQVTLSCSPISGHRSVSWYQQTPGQGLQFLFEYFSETQRNKGNFPGRFSGRQFSNSRSEMNVSTLELGDSALYLCASSGGTGEETQYFGPGTRLLVL.

The chain uses TRBV30 and TRBJ2-5; D remains ambiguous. The CDR3 is 11 amino acids. The germline V gene encodes CDR1 GTSNPN and CDR2 SVGIG (reference sequence). The ends were cut back, 4 bases at V and 3 bases at J, with 6 bases in the middle. The CDR3 region is CAWITEETQYF. CDR3 sequence (DNA): TGTGCCTGGATTACAGAAGAGACCCAGTACTTC.

The chain joins TRBV29-1 to TRBJ1-2; D remains ambiguous. The CDR3 sequence is 11 residues long. Germline values: CDR1 SQVTM, CDR2 ANQGSEA. The V end was cut by 0 bases, the J end by 6 bases, with 5 bases between. The CDR3 reads CSVEDRDGYTF. CDR3 coding DNA: TGCAGCGTTGAAGATAGGGATGGCTACACCTTC.

The genes are TRBV4-2 and TRBJ2-5, with D unresolved. With 1 base removed from V and 4 bases from J, the gap between germline ends came to 10 bases. Germline CDR1 reads LGHNA; CDR2 reads YNFKEQ. The CDR3 runs to 14 residues. DNA for the CDR3: TGTGCCAGCAGCCAAGGTGGAGTTGGAGAGACCCAGTACTTC. Its protein is CASSQGGVGETQYF.

The CDR3 sequence: CASSVATGATNEKLFF. Here the CDR3 DNA reads TGTGCCAGCAGCGTAGCTACGGGGGCCACTAATGAAAAACTGTTTTTT. The gene calls are TRBV9 and TRBJ1-4, with a possible D match to TRBD1 (6 bases). The CDR3 covers 16 residues. V lost 0 bases, J lost 2 bases, and 11 bases lay in between. CDR1 and CDR2 (germline): SGDLS, YYNGEE.

The chain employs TRBV28 and TRBJ1-4; possible D gene TRBD1, 6 bases. This CDR3 region has 13 residues. CDR1 MDHEN and CDR2 SYDVKM come from the germline V gene. The V and J ends lost 7 bases and 8 bases respectively, with 14 bases between them. CDR3 sequence (DNA): TGTGCCAGCACACAGGGAGGATGGGAAAAACTGTTTTTT. Protein sequence: CASTQGGWEKLFF.